Given below is one T cell receptor (beta chain) in context. This entry is derived from a study of blood T cell repertoires in COVID-19. Study context: The samples span acute and convalescent COVID-19 from the United States, Italy and Spain. Nucleic acid was either cDNA or gDNA, and it came from T cells, B-cell-depleted T cells, or PBMCs.

In the original analysis: For nucleated cells, counts were estimated from reference gene primer amplification. Profiled with immunoSEQ multiplex PCR; TCRdb holds only in-frame clones, not every one. V, J and clone size were drawn from that table, and D and trimming were deduced from the DNA. The sample records around 320,000 clones, around 88% being singletons. This CDR3 is built from 15 residues. The V and J ends lost 6 bases and 4 bases respectively, with 18 bases between them. CDR1 and CDR2 (germline): MDHEN, SYDVKM. The sequenced material came from peripheral blood. This TCR came from a woman in her thirties who had recovered from COVID-19. J is TRBJ2-5 and V is TRBV28, with D possibly TRBD2 on 5 matching bases. As DNA, the CDR3 is TGTGCCAGCAGCCAATCGACCTTAAGCGGAGAGACCCAGTACTTC. Its protein product is CASSQSTLSGETQYF.